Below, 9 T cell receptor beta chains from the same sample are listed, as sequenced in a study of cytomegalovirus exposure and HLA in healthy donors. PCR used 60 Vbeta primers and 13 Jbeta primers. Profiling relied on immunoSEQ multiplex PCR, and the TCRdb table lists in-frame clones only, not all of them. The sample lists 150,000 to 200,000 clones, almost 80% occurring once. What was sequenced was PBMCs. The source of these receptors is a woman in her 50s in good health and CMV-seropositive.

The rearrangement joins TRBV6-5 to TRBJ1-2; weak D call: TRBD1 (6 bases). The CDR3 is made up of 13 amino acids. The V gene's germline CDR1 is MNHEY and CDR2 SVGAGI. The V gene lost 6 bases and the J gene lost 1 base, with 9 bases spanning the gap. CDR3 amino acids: CASRGGNNYGYTF. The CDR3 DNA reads TGTGCCAGCAGAGGGGGTAATAACTATGGCTACACCTTC.

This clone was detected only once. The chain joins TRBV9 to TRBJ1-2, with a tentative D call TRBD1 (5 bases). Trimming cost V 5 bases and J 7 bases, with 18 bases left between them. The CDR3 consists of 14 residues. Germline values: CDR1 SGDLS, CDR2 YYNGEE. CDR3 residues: CASREDRGGFGYTF. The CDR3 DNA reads TGTGCCAGCAGGGAGGACCGCGGGGGGTTTGGCTACACCTTC.

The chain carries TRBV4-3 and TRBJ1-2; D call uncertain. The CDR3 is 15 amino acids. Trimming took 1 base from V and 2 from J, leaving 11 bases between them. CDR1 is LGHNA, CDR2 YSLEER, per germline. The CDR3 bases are TGCGCCAGCAGCCAAGGAAGCGGCACCAACTATGGCTACACCTTC. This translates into CASSQGSGTNYGYTF.

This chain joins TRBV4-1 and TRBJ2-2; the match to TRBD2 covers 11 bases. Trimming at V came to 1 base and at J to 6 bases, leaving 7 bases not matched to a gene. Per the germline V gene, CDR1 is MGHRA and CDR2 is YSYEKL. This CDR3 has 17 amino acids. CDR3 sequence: CASSQVLLAGVPGELFF. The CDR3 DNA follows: TGCGCCAGCAGCCAAGTATTACTAGCGGGAGTACCCGGGGAGCTGTTTTTT.

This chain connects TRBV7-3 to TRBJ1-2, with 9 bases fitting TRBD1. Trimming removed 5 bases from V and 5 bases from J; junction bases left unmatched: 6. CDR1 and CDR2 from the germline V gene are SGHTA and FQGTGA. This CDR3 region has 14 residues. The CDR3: CASSPGGQGYGYTF. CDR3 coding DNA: TGTGCCAGCAGCCCCGGGGGACAGGGATATGGCTACACCTTC.

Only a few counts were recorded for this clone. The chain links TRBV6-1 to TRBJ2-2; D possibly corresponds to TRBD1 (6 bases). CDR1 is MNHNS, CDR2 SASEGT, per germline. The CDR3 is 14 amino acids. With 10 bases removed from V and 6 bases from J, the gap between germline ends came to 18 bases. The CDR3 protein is CATRQVLSAGELFF. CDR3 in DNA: TGTGCCACAAGACAGGTTTTGTCGGCCGGGGAGCTGTTTTTT.

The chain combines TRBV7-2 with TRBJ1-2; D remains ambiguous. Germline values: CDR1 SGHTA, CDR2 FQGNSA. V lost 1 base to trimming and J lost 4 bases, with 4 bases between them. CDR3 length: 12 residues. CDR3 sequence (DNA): TGTGCCAGCAGCTTAGGCAGCTATGGCTACACCTTC. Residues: CASSLGSYGYTF.

The CDR3 DNA reads TGTGCCAGCAGCCCCCTAAGCGACAGCTCCTACAATGAGCAGTTCTTC. Translation gives CASSPLSDSSYNEQFF. The rearrangement joins TRBV7-9 to TRBJ2-1, with D perhaps TRBD1 (5 bases). Between the trimmed V and J ends, which lost 5 bases and 0 bases, there was a span of 14 bases. The CDR3 is 16 residues long. Germline V gene data show CDR1 as SEHNR and CDR2 as FQNEAQ (reference sequence).

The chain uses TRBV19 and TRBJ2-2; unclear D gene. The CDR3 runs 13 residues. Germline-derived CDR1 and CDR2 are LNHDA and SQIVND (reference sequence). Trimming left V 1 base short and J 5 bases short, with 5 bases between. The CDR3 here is CASSIVLTGELFF. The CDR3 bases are TGTGCCAGTAGTATAGTATTAACCGGGGAGCTGTTTTTT.